This T cell receptor (beta chain) came from a study of T cell responses to AZD1222 COVID-19 vaccine. Whole-study results and caveats: Unmutated regions of variants are reportedly targeted by nearly half of spike-specific TCRs. When two AZD1222 doses had been given, Spike-specific TCR breadth and depth rose. Donors were mostly white British, more females; clonal diversity possibly underestimated.

Measured with immunoSEQ multiplex PCR; TCRdb has only the in-frame clones, and not every one. This sample has about 130,000 clones, with over 75% found just once. V shed 6 bases, J shed 1 base, and the junction held 4 bases outside the gene matches. The CDR3 is made up of 14 amino acids. Germline-derived CDR1 and CDR2 are SNHLY and FYNNEI. Details on this clone: Its antigen is currently unknown.

This TCR was sampled from an adult in good health. The specimen was peripheral blood, collected on day 0 of AZD1222 vaccination. The chain recombines TRBV2 with TRBJ1-1; 8 bases are a match to TRBD1. CDR3 amino acids: CASSRQGRNTEAFF. The DNA for the CDR3 is TGTGCCAGCAGCCGACAGGGGAGGAACACTGAAGCTTTCTTT.